This TCR beta chain was profiled in a study of blood T cells in healthy people across ages (dated by TCRdb to about 2015). Regarding the complete study: In model experiments, roughly one uniquely barcoded TCR beta cDNA molecule per two T cells was captured by template switching. Age-related changes in TCR beta repertoire diversity were measured in the study by deep sequencing normalized with unique cDNA molecular identifiers. Four age groups were formed from the donors: young (average around 15 years), middle-aged (approximately 40), aged (roughly 59) and long-lived (about 75). To avoid experimental bias, donors of different ages were spread randomly across the sequencing lanes. The study analyzed two additional independent replicas of 1 million unique cDNA reads from the same blood draw for two donors, one aged 18 to 29 and one aged 80 or older.

Library prep was done by 5' RACE. The sample was run on an Illumina HiSeq 2500. A second PCR of roughly 7 to 11 cycles was performed with a sample-barcoded 5' primer and a J-beta primer mix. Each TCR beta cDNA molecule received a unique molecular identifier from a template-switch 5' adaptor carrying 12 random nucleotides. Each sample yielded at least 2.5 million CDR3-containing paired-end reads. First-strand cDNA synthesis was performed from all RNA using the Mint cDNA synthesis kit, with priming by a TRBC-specific oligonucleotide. Following uracil-DNA glycosylase treatment, all cDNA underwent a first 18-cycle PCR with the universal primers M1SS and BC2_uni_R. The authors processed their data as follows. For normalization, 1 million high-quality reads were randomly selected from each sample, with every read carrying a distinct molecular identifier. Instead of being binned into consensus sequences, reads with shared molecular identifiers were discarded. MiTCR, set to a Q25 quality threshold and the strictest error-elimination algorithm, was used for CDR3 identification, clonotype clustering and error correction. Lower-bound total TCR beta diversity was estimated with a nonparametric unseen species model using Euler transformation. TCRdb cleaned the public reads at Q25 with fastp, built clones with MiXCR and kept in-frame beta chains. Entries are consolidated by CDR3 protein sequence, retaining the most common genes and DNA. TCRdb's processing, not the authors' own work, is the source of the V and J calls. This sample has 580,000 or so distinct CDR3 sequences in its table, and around 48% of those were observed once. The ten largest clones take up around 25% of the sample.

In regard to this clonotype: This receptor's antigen is unknown. Base quality data are lacking; no much larger clone is found one base away.

The roughly 42 donors, aged about 6 to 95 years, were systemically healthy Caucasian individuals from Russia. Each donor gave approximately 9.3 milliliters of peripheral blood, collected into EDTA-treated Vacutainer tubes. Ficoll-Paque density-gradient centrifugation was used to isolate PBMCs, with at least 7 million per sample. Trizol reagent was used to extract total RNA from PBMCs, with at least 6 micrograms per sample. The percentages of naive CD45RAhigh/CD27high T cells were determined by flow cytometry on a PBMC aliquot from every donor. CDR1 and CDR2 are drawn from the germline V gene (reference sequence): PRHDT, FYEKMQ. V gives up 5 bases and J gives up 0 bases, and the segment between their germline ends measures 16 bases. Spanning cysteine to phenylalanine, the CDR3 consists of 16 amino acids. CDR3 DNA only is kept here, 48 bases in frame from base 1. Points the paper makes about the study in general: Donor CMV infection status was unknown, potentially confounding age-related changes in expanded clonotypes. The long-lived group showed more naive CD4+ T cells, fewer expanded clones and increased TCR diversity than the aged group, suggesting age selection. Estimates of total diversity from one million sequenced T cells were regarded as lower bounds and underestimates. Observed TCR beta diversity per million T cells fell roughly linearly with age, and a significant reduction was already apparent by age roughly 40. Observed TCR beta diversity correlated strongly with the percentage of naive T cells measured by flow cytometry. Because profiling used bulk unsorted PBMCs, naive and antigen-experienced compartments could not be compared conclusively.

This TCR was sampled from a man aged 80 or over in good health. The sequenced material came from blood. This receptor chain uses TRBV13 and TRBJ1-1, with a tentative D gene TRBD1 over 6 matching bases. For the CDR3, the sequence is CASSHGTIRLNTEAFF. The nucleotide sequence is TGTGCCAGCAGCCACGGGACAATAAGGTTGAACACTGAAGCTTTCTTT.